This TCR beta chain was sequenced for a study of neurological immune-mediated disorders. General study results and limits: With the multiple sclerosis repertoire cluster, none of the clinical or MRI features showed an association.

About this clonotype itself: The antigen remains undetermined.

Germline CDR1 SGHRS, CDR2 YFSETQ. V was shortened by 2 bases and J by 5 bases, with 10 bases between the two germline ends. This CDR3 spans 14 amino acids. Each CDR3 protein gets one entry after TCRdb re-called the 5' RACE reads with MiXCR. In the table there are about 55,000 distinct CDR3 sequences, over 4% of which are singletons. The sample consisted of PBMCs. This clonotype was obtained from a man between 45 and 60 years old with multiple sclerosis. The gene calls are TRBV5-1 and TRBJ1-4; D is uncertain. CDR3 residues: CASSFMDGNEKLFF. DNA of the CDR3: TGCGCCAGCAGCTTCATGGACGGCAATGAAAAACTGTTTTTT. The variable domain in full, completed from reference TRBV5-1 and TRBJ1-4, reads KAGVTQTPRYLIKTRGQQVTLSCSPISGHRSVSWYQQTPGQGLQFLFEYFSETQRNKGNFPGRFSGRQFSNSRSEMNVSTLELGDSALYLCASSFMDGNEKLFFGSGTQLSVL.